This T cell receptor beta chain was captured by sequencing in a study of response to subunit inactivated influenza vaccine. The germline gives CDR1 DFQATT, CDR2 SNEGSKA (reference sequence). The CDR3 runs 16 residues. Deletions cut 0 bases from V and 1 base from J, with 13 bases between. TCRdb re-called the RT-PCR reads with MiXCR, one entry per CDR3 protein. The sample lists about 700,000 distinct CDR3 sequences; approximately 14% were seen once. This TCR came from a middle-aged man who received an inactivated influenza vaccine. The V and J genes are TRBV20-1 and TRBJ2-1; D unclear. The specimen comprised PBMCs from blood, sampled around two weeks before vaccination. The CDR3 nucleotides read TGCAGTGCTAGAGACCCATACGGACCATCCTACAATGAGCAGTTCTTC. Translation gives CSARDPYGPSYNEQFF.